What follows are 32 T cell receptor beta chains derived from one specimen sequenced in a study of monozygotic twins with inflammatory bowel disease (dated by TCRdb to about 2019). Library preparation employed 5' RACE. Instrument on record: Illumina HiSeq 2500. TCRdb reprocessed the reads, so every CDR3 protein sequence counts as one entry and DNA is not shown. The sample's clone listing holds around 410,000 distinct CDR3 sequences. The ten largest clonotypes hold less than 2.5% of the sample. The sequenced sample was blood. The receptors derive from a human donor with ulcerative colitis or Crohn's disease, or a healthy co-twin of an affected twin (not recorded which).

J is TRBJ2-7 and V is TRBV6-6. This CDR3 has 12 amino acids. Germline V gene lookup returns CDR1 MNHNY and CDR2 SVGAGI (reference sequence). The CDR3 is CASSTPSYEQYF.

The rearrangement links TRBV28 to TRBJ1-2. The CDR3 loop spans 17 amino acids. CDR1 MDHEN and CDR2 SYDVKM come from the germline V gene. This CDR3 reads CASRPLARQTLNYGYTF.

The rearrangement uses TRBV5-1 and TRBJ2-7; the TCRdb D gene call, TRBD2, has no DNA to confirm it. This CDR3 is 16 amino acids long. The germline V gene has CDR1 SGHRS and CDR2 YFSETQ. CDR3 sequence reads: CASSPGLAGSSYEQYF. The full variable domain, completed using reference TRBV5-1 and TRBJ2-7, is KAGVTQTPRYLIKTRGQQVTLSCSPISGHRSVSWYQQTPGQGLQFLFEYFSETQRNKGNFPGRFSGRQFSNSRSEMNVSTLELGDSALYLCASSPGLAGSSYEQYFGPGTRLTVT.

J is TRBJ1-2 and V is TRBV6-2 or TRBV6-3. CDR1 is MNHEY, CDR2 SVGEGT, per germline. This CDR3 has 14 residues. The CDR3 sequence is CASSYEGANYGYTF.

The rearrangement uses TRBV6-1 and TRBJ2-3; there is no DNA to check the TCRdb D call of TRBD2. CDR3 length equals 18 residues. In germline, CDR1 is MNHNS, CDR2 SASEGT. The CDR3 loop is CASSAEGLAGGDTDTQYF.

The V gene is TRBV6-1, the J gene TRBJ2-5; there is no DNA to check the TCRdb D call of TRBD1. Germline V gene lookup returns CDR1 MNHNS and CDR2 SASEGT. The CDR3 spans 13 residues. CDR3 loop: CASKQDRQETQYF.

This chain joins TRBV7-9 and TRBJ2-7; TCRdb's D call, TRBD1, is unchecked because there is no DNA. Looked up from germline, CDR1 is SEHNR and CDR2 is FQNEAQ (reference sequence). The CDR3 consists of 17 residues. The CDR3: CASSLPGQGGNPYEQYF.

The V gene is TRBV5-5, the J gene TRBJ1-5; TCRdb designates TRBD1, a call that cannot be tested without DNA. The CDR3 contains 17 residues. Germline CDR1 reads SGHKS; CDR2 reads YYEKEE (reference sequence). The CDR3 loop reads CASSQKMGTAGSQPQHF.

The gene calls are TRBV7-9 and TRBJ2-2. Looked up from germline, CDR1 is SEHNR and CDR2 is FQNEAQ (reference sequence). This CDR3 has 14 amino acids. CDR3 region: CASSSSGNTGELFF. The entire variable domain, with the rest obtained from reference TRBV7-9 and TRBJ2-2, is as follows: DTGVSQNPRHKITKRGQNVTFRCDPISEHNRLYWYRQTLGQGPEFLTYFQNEAQLEKSRLLSDRFSAERPKGSFSTLEIQRTEQGDSAMYLCASSSSGNTGELFFGEGSRLTVL.

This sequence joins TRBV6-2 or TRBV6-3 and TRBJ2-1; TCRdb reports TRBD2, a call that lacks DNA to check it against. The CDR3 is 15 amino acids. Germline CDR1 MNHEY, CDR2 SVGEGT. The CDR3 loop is CASSYEGTSVFEQFF.

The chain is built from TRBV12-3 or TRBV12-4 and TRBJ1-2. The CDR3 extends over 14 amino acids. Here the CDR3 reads CASKGQLSNYGYTF.

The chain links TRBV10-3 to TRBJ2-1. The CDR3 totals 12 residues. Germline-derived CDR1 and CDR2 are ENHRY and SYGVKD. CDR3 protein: CATQSNRNEQFF.

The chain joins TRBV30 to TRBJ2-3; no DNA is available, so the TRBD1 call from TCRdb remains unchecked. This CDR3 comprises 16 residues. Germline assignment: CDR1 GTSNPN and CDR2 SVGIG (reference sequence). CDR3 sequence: CAWSVLRPRGTDTQYF.

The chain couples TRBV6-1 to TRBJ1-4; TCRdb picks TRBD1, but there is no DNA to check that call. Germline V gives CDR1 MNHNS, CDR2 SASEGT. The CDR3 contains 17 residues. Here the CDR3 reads CASRRTANRDTNEKLFF.

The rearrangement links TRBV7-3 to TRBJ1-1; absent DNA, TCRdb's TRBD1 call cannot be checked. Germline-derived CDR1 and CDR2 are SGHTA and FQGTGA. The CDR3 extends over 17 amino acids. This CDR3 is CASSLSGLGQMNTEAFF.

The CDR3 here is CAISESKFSEQFF. The chain recombines TRBV10-3 with TRBJ2-1. CDR1 ENHRY and CDR2 SYGVKD come from the germline V gene. The CDR3 length is 13 residues.

The CDR3 reads CASSSLGVSMTDTQYF. V gene TRBV7-6 combines with J gene TRBJ2-3; without DNA, the TCRdb call of TRBD2 cannot be checked. From germline, CDR1 is SGHVS and CDR2 FNYEAQ. The CDR3 runs to 16 residues.

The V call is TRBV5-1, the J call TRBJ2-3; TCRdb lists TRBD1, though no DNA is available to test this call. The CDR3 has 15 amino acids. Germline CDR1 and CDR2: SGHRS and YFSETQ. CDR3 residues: CASTRETGGRDTQYF. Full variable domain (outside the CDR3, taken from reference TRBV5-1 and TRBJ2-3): KAGVTQTPRYLIKTRGQQVTLSCSPISGHRSVSWYQQTPGQGLQFLFEYFSETQRNKGNFPGRFSGRQFSNSRSEMNVSTLELGDSALYLCASTRETGGRDTQYFGPGTRLTVL.

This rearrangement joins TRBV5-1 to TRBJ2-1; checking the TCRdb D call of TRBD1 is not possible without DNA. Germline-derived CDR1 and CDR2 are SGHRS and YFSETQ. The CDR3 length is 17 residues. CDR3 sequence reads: CASSLVSQGDSYNEQFF.

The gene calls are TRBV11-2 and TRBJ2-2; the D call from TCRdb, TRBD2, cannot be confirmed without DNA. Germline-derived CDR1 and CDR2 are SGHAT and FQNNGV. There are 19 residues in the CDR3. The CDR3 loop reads CASRTNGLAGAKNTGELFF.

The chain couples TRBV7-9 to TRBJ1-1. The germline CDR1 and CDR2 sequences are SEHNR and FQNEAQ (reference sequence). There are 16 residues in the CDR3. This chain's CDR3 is CASSASGSTLNTEAFF. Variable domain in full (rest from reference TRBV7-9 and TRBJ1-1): DTGVSQNPRHKITKRGQNVTFRCDPISEHNRLYWYRQTLGQGPEFLTYFQNEAQLEKSRLLSDRFSAERPKGSFSTLEIQRTEQGDSAMYLCASSASGSTLNTEAFFGQGTRLTVV.

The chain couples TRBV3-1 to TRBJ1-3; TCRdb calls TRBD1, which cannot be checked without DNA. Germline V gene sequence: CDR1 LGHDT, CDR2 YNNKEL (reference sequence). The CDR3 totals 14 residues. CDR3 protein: CASSPRKGRDAIYF.

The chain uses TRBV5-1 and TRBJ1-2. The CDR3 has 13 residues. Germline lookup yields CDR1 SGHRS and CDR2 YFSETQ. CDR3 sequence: CASSLAGGYGYTF.

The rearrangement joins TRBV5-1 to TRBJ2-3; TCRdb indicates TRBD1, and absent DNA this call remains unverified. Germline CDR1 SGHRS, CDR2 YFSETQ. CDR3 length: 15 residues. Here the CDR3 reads CASSSAGAPTDTQYF.

CDR3 amino acids: CASSSPGGPAYEQYF. V is TRBV7-9 and J is TRBJ2-7; TCRdb calls TRBD1, which cannot be checked without DNA. There are 15 residues in the CDR3. CDR1 is SEHNR, CDR2 FQNEAQ, per germline (reference sequence).

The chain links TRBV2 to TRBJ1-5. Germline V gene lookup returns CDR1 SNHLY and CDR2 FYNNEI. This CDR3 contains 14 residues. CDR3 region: CASSEGALNQPQHF. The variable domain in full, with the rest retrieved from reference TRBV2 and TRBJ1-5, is EPEVTQTPSHQVTQMGQEVILRCVPISNHLYFYWYRQILGQKVEFLVSFYNNEISEKSEIFDDQFSVERPDGSNFTLKIRSTKLEDSAMYFCASSEGALNQPQHFGDGTRLSIL.

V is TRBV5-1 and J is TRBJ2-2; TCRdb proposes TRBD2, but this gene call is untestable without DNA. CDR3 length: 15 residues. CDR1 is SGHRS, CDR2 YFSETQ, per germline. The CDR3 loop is CASSVTSGSTGELFF. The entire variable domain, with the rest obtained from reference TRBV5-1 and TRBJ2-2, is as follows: KAGVTQTPRYLIKTRGQQVTLSCSPISGHRSVSWYQQTPGQGLQFLFEYFSETQRNKGNFPGRFSGRQFSNSRSEMNVSTLELGDSALYLCASSVTSGSTGELFFGEGSRLTVL.

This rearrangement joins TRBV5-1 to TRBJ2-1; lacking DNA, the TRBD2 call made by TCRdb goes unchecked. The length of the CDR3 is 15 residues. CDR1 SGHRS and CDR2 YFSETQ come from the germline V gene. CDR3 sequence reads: CASSSGLAGGNEQFF.

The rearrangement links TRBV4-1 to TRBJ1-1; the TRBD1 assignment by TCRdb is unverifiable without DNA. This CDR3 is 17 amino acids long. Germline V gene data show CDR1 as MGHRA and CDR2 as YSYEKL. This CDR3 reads CASSQPYRGPRNTEAFF.

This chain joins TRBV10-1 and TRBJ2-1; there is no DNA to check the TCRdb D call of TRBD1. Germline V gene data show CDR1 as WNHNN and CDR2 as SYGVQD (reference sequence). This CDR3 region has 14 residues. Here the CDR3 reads CASSAAGGYNEQFF.

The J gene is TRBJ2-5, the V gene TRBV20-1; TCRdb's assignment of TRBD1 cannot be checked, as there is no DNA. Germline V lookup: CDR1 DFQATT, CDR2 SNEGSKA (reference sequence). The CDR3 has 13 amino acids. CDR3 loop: CSARGAIQETQYF.

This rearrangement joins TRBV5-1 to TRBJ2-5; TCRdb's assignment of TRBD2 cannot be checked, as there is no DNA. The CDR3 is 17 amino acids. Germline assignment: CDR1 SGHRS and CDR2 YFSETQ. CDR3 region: CASSSGLAGVGQETQYF.